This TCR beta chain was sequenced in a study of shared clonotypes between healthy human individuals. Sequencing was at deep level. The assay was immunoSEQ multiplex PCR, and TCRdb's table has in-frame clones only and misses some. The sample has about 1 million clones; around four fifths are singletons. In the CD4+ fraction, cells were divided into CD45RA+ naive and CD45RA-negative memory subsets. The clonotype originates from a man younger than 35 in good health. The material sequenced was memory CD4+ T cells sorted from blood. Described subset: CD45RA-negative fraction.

The DNA of the CDR3 is TGTGCCAGCAGCGCCGGGATGCCCACCGGGGAGCTGTTTTTT. As protein: CASSAGMPTGELFF. The chain is built from TRBV6-1 and TRBJ2-2, with D maybe TRBD2 (5 bases). Germline V gives CDR1 MNHNS, CDR2 SASEGT. The CDR3 sequence is 14 residues long. Trimming pared 6 bases from V and 4 bases from J, leaving 12 bases between.